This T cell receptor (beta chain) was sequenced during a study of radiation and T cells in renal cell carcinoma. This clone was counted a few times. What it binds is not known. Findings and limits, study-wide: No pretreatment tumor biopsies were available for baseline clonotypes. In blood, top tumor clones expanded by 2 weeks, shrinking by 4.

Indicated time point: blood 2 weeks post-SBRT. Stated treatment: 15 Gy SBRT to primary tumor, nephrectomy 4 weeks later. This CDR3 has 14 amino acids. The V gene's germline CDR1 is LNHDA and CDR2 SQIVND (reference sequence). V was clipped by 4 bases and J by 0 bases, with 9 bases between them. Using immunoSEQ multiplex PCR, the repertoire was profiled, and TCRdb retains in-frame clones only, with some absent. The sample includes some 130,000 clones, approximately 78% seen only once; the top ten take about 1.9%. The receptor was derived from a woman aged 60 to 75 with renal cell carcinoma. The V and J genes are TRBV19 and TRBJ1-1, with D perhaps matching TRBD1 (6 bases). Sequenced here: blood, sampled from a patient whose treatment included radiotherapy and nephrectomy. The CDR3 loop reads CASSSGQLNTEAFF. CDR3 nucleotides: TGTGCCAGTAGTAGCGGACAGCTGAACACTGAAGCTTTCTTT.